Below are 22 T cell receptor beta chains sequenced from a single sample in a study of T cells in Graves' hyperthyroidism and ophthalmopathy. There were TCR beta CDR3 regions amplified from RNA transcripts. The HTBI primer set drove a first-round RT-PCR of the TCR CDR3. Using its own MiXCR run on the multiplex PCR reads, TCRdb lists one record per CDR3 protein. The table has around 420,000 distinct CDR3 sequences, approximately 14% seen once. The sequenced sample consisted of blood. The receptors shown here come from a woman aged 18-35 years with Graves' hyperthyroidism.

The chain carries TRBV12-3 or TRBV12-4 and TRBJ2-3; 9 bases fit TRBD2. There are 18 residues in the CDR3. The ends lost 6 bases at V and 3 bases at J; junction bases unmatched: 16. CDR3 DNA: TGTGCCAGCAGCCCCGGCGGGGGCGGGGGGGCCTCGACAGATACGCAGTATTTT. Translated: CASSPGGGGGASTDTQYF.

This clonotype was recorded at least ten times. V usage is TRBV20-1 and J usage is TRBJ2-4; 7 bases map to TRBD2. The junction had 12 bases not matched to a gene; V was cut back by 7 bases and J by 6 bases. This CDR3 spans 14 amino acids. Germline V gives CDR1 DFQATT, CDR2 SNEGSKA (reference sequence). CDR3 nucleotides: TGCAGTGGTACCCCCGCGGGGGAGGGAAACATTCAGTACTTC. Translation gives CSGTPAGEGNIQYF.

The chain combines TRBV10-3 with TRBJ2-2; 9 bases map to TRBD2. Trimming at V came to 4 bases and at J to 6 bases, leaving 6 bases not matched to a gene. CDR1 is ENHRY, CDR2 SYGVKD, per germline. The CDR3 has 15 amino acids. CDR3 sequence reads: CAISAASGIAGELFF. Here the CDR3 DNA reads TGTGCCATCAGTGCTGCTAGCGGGATTGCCGGGGAGCTGTTTTTT.

The table lists this clonotype with many counts. The rearrangement joins TRBV11-2 to TRBJ2-1, with 10 bases that match TRBD2. Looked up from germline, CDR1 is SGHAT and CDR2 is FQNNGV. There are 15 residues in the CDR3. V gave up 1 base and J gave up 8 bases; unmatched junction bases: 5. The CDR3 loop is CASSLGTSGWDEQFF. Here the CDR3 DNA reads TGTGCCAGCAGCTTAGGGACTAGCGGTTGGGATGAGCAGTTCTTC.

This clonotype was seen only a few times. The chain uses TRBV19 and TRBJ2-4, with D maybe TRBD1 (5 bases). This CDR3 has 13 residues. V lost 3 bases to trimming and J lost 7 bases, with 10 bases between them. Germline V gives CDR1 LNHDA, CDR2 SQIVND (reference sequence). The CDR3 loop is CASSIWGVNIQYF. The CDR3 nucleotides are TGTGCCAGTAGTATCTGGGGCGTGAACATTCAGTACTTC.

This clonotype showed up many times. This chain links TRBV7-6 with TRBJ1-5; D is undetermined. There are 14 residues in the CDR3. Germline V gene data show CDR1 as SGHVS and CDR2 as FNYEAQ. V lost 2 bases to trimming and J lost 1 base, with 6 bases between them. The CDR3 spells CASSLHRSNQPQHF. In nucleotides, the CDR3 is TGTGCCAGCAGCTTACACAGAAGCAATCAGCCCCAGCATTTT.

This clonotype has a handful of counts. The V and J genes are TRBV20-1 and TRBJ2-7; D remains ambiguous. Trimming removed 2 bases at V and 2 bases at J, with 13 bases between. CDR1 is DFQATT and CDR2 is SNEGSKA in the germline V gene (reference sequence). The CDR3 totals 14 residues. The CDR3 reads CSARSSRRTYEQYF. The CDR3 DNA reads as TGCAGTGCTAGAAGTTCCAGACGTACCTACGAGCAGTACTTC.

This clonotype was picked up many times. The rearrangement links TRBV5-1 to TRBJ2-7; D perhaps matches TRBD2 (6 bases). This CDR3 comprises 14 residues. Trimming took off 3 bases at V and 3 bases at J, with 13 bases between the two ends. CDR1 is SGHRS, CDR2 YFSETQ, per germline. CDR3 DNA: TGCGCCAGCAGCTCCCTCGGGGGAAGCTACGAGCAGTACTTC. Amino acid sequence: CASSSLGGSYEQYF.

Details on this clonotype: A read error is possible here, since a much larger clone lies one base away. J is TRBJ1-1 and V is TRBV11-1; TRBD1 matches at 10 bases. CDR3 length: 13 residues. The germline gives CDR1 SGHAT, CDR2 FQDESV (reference sequence). The CDR3 coding sequence is TGTGTCAGCAGCGAGGGACAGGGGTTAAGTGCTTTCTTT. This gives the protein CVSSEGQGLSAFF.

In its sample, this clonotype was seen a few times. Germline is not matched at one junction end, which may reflect a read error. This chain uses TRBV7-2 with TRBJ1-2; 7 bases map to TRBD1. Germline V gives CDR1 SGHTA, CDR2 FQGNSA. CDR3 size: 14 residues. DNA for the CDR3: TGTGCCAGAAGCTTCAAAACAGGGGCGGATGGCTACACCTTC. This gives the protein CARSFKTGADGYTF. The entire variable domain, with the rest obtained from reference TRBV7-2 and TRBJ1-2, is as follows: GAGVSQSPSNKVTEKGKDVELRCDPISGHTALYWYRQSLGQGLEFLIYFQGNSAPDKSGLPSDRFSAERTGGSVSTLTIQRTQQEDSAVYLCARSFKTGADGYTFGSGTRLTVV.

This clonotype occurred many times. The J gene is TRBJ2-3, the V gene TRBV20-1; 9 bases map to TRBD2. Germline trimming cut 3 bases from V and 2 bases from J; bases unmatched to any gene: 6. The length of the CDR3 is 15 residues. CDR1 is DFQATT and CDR2 is SNEGSKA in the germline V gene (reference sequence). The CDR3 nucleotides read TGCAGTGCTAGGAGGACTAGCGTATTCACAGATACGCAGTATTTT. It specifies CSARRTSVFTDTQYF.

Concerning this clonotype: The final CDR3 position lacks the conserved phenylalanine or tryptophan, pointing to a likely read error. The V call is TRBV6-2 or TRBV6-3, the J call TRBJ2-5; D is undetermined. V gave up 2 bases and J gave up 1 base, with 8 bases separating them. The V gene's germline CDR1 is MNHEY and CDR2 SVGEGT. The CDR3 loop spans 14 amino acids. As DNA, the CDR3 is TGTGCCAGCAGTTACCAGGTTCCCCAAGAGACCCAGTACCTC. Translating it yields CASSYQVPQETQYL.

This clonotype showed up just a few times. V and J are TRBV7-3 and TRBJ2-7; no reliable D call. Per the germline V gene, CDR1 is SGHTA and CDR2 is FQGTGA. This CDR3 is built from 13 residues. The ends were cut back, 2 bases at V and 9 bases at J, with 14 bases in the middle. For the CDR3, the DNA is TGTGCCAGCAGCTTAGAACCGGTCCCTAGGCAGTACTTC. Translation gives CASSLEPVPRQYF.

The sample holds a few counts of this clonotype. CDR3 sequence (DNA): TGTGCCAGCAGTGAAGTACGACCGCCAGATACGCAGTATTTT. Protein product: CASSEVRPPDTQYF. V gene TRBV6-1 combines with J gene TRBJ2-3; D gene uncertain. Germline CDR1 MNHNS, CDR2 SASEGT. V lost 1 base and J lost 4, with 9 bases in between. This CDR3 spans 14 amino acids.

The table lists this clonotype with many counts. V usage is TRBV2 and J usage is TRBJ2-3; D ambiguous. The V end lost 2 bases, the J end lost 3 bases, and 18 bases lay between the germline ends. Germline V gene lookup returns CDR1 SNHLY and CDR2 FYNNEI. This CDR3 has 17 amino acids. Here the CDR3 reads CASSERSSYTGTDTQYF. DNA for the CDR3: TGTGCCAGCAGTGAACGCTCGTCCTATACGGGTACAGATACGCAGTATTTT.

This clonotype was detected a few times. The chain links TRBV11-3 to TRBJ1-2; 7 bases match TRBD1. J gave up 8 bases and V 5 bases, and 11 bases lay outside the gene matches. This CDR3 has 14 amino acids. The germline V gene encodes CDR1 SGHNT and CDR2 YENEEA. The CDR3 DNA reads as TGTGCCAGCAGCCTCAACTCAGGGGGAAGGGGCTACACCTTC. It yields the protein CASSLNSGGRGYTF.

This clonotype has more than one count but fewer than ten. The chain links TRBV5-6 to TRBJ2-3; D gene uncertain. From germline, CDR1 is SGHDT and CDR2 YYEEEE. The CDR3 length is 16 residues. The V end lost 1 base, the J end lost 2 bases, and 14 bases lay between the germline ends. The CDR3 sequence is CASSLSTVLNTDTQYF. CDR3 nucleotide sequence: TGTGCCAGCAGCTTGTCTACCGTCCTCAACACAGATACGCAGTATTTT.

The table lists this clonotype with many counts. The V and J genes are TRBV3-1 and TRBJ1-4; 8 bases are a match to TRBD1. V shed 4 bases and J 8 bases; nucleotides not matched to a gene: 6. The germline V gene has CDR1 LGHDT and CDR2 YNNKEL (reference sequence). This CDR3 has 14 amino acids. This CDR3 reads CASSRPGTGEKLFF. CDR3 nucleotides: TGTGCCAGCAGCCGCCCTGGGACAGGCGAAAAACTGTTTTTT.

This clonotype has a handful of counts. The chain uses TRBV5-6 and TRBJ1-6; D perhaps matches TRBD1 (6 bases). The CDR3 is made up of 16 amino acids. V was trimmed by 0 bases and J by 0 bases, leaving 7 bases between them. Germline values: CDR1 SGHDT, CDR2 YYEEEE. This CDR3 reads CASSLEGGSYNSPLHF. CDR3 coding DNA: TGTGCCAGCAGCTTGGAAGGGGGCTCCTATAATTCACCCCTCCACTTT.

The rearrangement uses TRBV20-1 and TRBJ2-3, with D perhaps matching TRBD2 (5 bases). Germline V gene lookup returns CDR1 DFQATT and CDR2 SNEGSKA (reference sequence). V was trimmed by 4 bases and J by 4 bases, leaving 15 bases between them. CDR3 size: 14 residues. As DNA, the CDR3 is TGCAGTGCTAACCCGACTGGGCGGGCAGATACGCAGTATTTT. Translated: CSANPTGRADTQYF.

This clonotype was detected many times. The chain uses TRBV20-1 and TRBJ2-7, with TRBD2 matching over 11 bases. The CDR3 covers 15 residues. Germline V lookup: CDR1 DFQATT, CDR2 SNEGSKA (reference sequence). Germline trimming cut 5 bases from V and 2 bases from J; bases unmatched to any gene: 8. CDR3: CSAGSTSGATYEQYF. For the CDR3, the DNA is TGCAGTGCTGGCTCGACTAGCGGGGCTACCTACGAGCAGTACTTC.

This clonotype was found many times. V and J are TRBV20-1 and TRBJ1-1; D remains unclear. The CDR3 is 13 residues long. Per germline, CDR1 DFQATT and CDR2 SNEGSKA (reference sequence). The V and J ends lost 3 bases and 4 bases respectively, with 12 bases between them. CDR3 DNA: TGCAGTGCTAGTAAGGGAGGGCCCACTGAAGCTTTCTTT. Its protein product is CSASKGGPTEAFF.